This T cell receptor (beta chain) appears in the sequencing data of a study of Graves' ophthalmopathy and Graves' hyperthyroidism. In this cohort, patients with other autoimmune diseases, uncontrolled infections, pregnancy or lactation were excluded. It was from 8.5 to 10 ml of fresh peripheral blood that the PBMCs came. V was shortened by 5 bases and J by 0 bases, with 13 bases between the two germline ends. Germline V lookup: CDR1 DFQATT, CDR2 SNEGSKA (reference sequence). The CDR3 is 14 residues long. Comment on this clonotype: The target antigen is unknown.

Amplified TCR beta CDR3 regions were obtained using RNA transcripts as template. The workflow started with a first-round RT-PCR run with HTBI primers and then moved on to a second-round multiplex PCR. TCRdb processed the multiplex PCR reads anew with MiXCR; each CDR3 protein has one entry. Among about 740,000 distinct CDR3 sequences listed, about 44% were seen once. General study results and limits: Ophthalmopathy versus stable hyperthyroidism: 13-signature model gave about 87% sensitivity, less than 83% specificity.

V is TRBV20-1 and J is TRBJ1-1, with TRBD1 as a possible D gene (6 bases). Sequencing was performed on peripheral blood. The receptor comes from an adult man with Graves' ophthalmopathy. CDR3 residues: CSAPRGGLNTEAFF. DNA of the CDR3: TGCAGTGCTCCGAGGGGGGGCTTGAACACTGAAGCTTTCTTT.